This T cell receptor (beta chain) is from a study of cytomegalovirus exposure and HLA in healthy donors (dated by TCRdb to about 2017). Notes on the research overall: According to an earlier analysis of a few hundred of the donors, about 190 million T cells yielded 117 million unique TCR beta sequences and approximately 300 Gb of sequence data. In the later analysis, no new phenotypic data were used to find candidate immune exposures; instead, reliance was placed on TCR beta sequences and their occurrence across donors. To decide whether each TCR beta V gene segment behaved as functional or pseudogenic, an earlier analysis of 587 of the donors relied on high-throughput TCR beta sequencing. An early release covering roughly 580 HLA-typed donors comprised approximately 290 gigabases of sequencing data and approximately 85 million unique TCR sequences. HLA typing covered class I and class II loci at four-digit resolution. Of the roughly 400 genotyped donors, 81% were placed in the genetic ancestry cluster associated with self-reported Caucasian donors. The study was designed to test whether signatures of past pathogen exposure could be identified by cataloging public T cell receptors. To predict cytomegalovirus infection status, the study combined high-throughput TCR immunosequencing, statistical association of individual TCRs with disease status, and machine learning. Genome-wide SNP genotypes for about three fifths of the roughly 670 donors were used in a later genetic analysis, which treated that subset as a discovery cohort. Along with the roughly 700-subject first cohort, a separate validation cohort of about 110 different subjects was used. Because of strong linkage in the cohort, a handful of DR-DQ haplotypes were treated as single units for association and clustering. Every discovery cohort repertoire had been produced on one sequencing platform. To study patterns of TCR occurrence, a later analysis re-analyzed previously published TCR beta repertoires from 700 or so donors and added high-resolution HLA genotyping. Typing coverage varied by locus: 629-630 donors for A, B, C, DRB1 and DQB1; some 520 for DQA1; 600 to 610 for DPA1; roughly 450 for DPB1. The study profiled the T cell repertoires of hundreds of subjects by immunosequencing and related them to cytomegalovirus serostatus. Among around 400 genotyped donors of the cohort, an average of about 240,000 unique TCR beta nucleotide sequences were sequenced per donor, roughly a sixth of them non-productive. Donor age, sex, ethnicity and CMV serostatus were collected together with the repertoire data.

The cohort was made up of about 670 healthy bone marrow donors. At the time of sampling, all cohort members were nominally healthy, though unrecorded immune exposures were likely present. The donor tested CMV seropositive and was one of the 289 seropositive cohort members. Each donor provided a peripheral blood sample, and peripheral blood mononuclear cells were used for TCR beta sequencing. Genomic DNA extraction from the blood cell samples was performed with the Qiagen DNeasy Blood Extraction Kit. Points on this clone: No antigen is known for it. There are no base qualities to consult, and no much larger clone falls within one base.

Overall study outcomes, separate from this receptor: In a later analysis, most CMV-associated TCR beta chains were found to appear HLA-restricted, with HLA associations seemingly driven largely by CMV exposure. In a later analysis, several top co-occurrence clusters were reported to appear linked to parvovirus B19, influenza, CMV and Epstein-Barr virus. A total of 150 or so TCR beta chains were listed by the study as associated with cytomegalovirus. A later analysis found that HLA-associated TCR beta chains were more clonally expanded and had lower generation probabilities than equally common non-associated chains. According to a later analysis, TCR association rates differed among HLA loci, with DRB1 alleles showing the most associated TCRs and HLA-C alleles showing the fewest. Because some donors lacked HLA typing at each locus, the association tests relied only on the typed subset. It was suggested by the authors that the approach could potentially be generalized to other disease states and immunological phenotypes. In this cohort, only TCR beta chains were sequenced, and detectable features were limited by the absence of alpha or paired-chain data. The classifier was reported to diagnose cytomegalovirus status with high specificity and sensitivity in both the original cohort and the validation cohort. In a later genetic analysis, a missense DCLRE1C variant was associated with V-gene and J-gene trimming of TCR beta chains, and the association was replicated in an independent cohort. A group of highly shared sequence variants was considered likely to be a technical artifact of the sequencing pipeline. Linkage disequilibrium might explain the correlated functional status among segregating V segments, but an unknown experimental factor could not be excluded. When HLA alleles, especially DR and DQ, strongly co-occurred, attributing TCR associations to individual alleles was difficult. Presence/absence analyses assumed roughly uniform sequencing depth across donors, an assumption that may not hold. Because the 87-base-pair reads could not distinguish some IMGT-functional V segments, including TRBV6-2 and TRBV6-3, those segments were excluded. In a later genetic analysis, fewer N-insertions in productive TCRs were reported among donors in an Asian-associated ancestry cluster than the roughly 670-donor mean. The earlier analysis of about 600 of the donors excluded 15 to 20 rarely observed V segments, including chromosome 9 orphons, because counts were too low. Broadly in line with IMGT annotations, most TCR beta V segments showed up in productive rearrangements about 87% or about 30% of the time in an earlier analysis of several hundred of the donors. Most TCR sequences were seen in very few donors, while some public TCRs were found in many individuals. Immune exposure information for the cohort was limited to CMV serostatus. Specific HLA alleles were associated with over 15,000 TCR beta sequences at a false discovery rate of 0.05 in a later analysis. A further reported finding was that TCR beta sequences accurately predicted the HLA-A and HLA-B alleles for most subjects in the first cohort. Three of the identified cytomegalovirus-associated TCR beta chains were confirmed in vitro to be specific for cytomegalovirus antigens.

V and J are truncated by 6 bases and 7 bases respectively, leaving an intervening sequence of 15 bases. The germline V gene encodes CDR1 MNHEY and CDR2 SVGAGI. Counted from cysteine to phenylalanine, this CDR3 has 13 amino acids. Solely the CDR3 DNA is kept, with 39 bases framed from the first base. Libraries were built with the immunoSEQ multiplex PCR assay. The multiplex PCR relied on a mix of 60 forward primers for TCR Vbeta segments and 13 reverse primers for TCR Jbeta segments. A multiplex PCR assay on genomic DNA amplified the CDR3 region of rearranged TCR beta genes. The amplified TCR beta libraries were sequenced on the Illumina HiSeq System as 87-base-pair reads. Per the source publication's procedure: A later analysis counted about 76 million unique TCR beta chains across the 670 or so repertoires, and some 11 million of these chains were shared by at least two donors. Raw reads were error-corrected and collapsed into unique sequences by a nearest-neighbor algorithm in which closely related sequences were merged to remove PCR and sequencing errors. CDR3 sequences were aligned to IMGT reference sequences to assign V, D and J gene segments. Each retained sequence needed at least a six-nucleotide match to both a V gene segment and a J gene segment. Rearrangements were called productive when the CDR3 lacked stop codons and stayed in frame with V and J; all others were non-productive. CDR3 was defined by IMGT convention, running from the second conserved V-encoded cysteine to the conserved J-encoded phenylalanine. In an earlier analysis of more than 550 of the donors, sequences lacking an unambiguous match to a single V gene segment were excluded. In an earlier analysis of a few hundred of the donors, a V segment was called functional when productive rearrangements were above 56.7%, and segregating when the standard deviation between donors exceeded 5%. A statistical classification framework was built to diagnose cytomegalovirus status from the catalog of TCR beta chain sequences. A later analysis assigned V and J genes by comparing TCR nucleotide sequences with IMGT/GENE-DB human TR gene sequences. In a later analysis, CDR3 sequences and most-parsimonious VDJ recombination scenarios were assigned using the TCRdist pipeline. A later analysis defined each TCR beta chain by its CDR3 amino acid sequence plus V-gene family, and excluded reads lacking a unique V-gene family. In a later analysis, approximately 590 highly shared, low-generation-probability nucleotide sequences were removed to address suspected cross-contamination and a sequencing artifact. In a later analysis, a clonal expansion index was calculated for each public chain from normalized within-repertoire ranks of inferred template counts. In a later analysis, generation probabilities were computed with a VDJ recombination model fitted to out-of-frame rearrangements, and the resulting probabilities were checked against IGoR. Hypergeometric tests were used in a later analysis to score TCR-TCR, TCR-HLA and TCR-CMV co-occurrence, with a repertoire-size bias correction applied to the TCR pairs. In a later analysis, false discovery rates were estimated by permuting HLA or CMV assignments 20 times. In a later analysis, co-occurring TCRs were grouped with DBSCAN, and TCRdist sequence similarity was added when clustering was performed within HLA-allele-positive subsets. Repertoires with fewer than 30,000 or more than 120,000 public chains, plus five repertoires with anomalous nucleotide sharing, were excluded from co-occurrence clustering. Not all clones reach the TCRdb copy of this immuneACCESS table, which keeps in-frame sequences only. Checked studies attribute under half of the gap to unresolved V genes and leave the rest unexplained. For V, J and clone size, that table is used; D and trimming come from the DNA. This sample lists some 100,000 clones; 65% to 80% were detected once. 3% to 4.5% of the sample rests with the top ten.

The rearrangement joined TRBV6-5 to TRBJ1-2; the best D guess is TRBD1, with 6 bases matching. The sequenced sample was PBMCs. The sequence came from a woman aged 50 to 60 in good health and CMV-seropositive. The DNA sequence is TGTGCCAGCAGAACTCAGGGGTCGCGTGGCTACACCTTC. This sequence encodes CASRTQGSRGYTF.